The 24 T cell receptor beta chains below were found in one sample sequenced in a study of monozygotic twins with inflammatory bowel disease. TCRdb re-called the 5' RACE reads and shows each CDR3 protein once, DNA omitted. The table gives about 300,000 distinct CDR3 sequences; the top ten clones make up about 5% of it. The specimen sequenced was blood. The receptors stem from a human donor with ulcerative colitis or Crohn's disease, or a healthy co-twin of an affected twin (not recorded which).

The rearrangement joins TRBV29-1 to TRBJ2-1; the TCRdb call, TRBD2, lacks DNA for checking. The germline V gene has CDR1 SQVTM and CDR2 ANQGSEA. This CDR3 contains 13 residues. The CDR3 loop reads CSGTSPGDNEQFF.

The chain couples TRBV20-1 to TRBJ2-1. This CDR3 has 17 amino acids. The germline CDR1 and CDR2 sequences are DFQATT and SNEGSKA (reference sequence). CDR3 sequence reads: CSARDFSGGQNYNEQFF.

V is TRBV19 and J is TRBJ2-7; the D call of TRBD2 rests on TCRdb alone, since no DNA is present to check it. The CDR3 totals 16 residues. Germline V gene lookup returns CDR1 LNHDA and CDR2 SQIVND (reference sequence). CDR3 loop: CASSIEGGTSGYEQYF.

The genes are TRBV7-9 and TRBJ2-1; the D gene TCRdb calls, TRBD1, cannot be checked with no DNA. In germline, CDR1 is SEHNR, CDR2 FQNEAQ (reference sequence). The CDR3 totals 16 residues. The CDR3 region is CASSSNTGERPNEQFF.

The genes are TRBV9 and TRBJ2-2. Germline-derived CDR1 and CDR2 are SGDLS and YYNGEE. This CDR3 contains 15 residues. The CDR3 reads CASSGAGSNTGELFF.

The chain joins TRBV7-2 to TRBJ2-5; the TCRdb call, TRBD1, lacks DNA for checking. Per germline, CDR1 SGHTA and CDR2 FQGNSA. The CDR3 is made up of 14 amino acids. CDR3 protein: CASSLEVLRVTQYF.

V gene TRBV7-9 combines with J gene TRBJ2-1. In germline, CDR1 is SEHNR, CDR2 FQNEAQ (reference sequence). CDR3 length: 14 residues. Here the CDR3 reads CASSYAEPWNEQFF.

The rearrangement uses TRBV15 and TRBJ2-1. This CDR3 region has 14 residues. CDR1 is LNHNV, CDR2 YYDKDF, per germline (reference sequence). The CDR3 here is CATTVGTSYNEQFF. Using reference TRBV15 and TRBJ2-1 for the parts outside the CDR3, the full variable domain is DAMVIQNPRYQVTQFGKPVTLSCSQTLNHNVMYWYQQKSSQAPKLLFHYYDKDFNNEADTPDNFQSRRPNTSFCFLDIRSPGLGDTAMYLCATTVGTSYNEQFFGPGTRLTVL.

The chain has TRBV12-3 or TRBV12-4 and TRBJ2-7. CDR3 size: 15 residues. Here the CDR3 reads CASRLSGSSSYEQYF.

The CDR3 protein is CASSTQGYNEQFF. V is TRBV18 and J is TRBJ2-1; TCRdb's assignment of TRBD1 cannot be checked, as there is no DNA. The germline gives CDR1 KGHSH, CDR2 LQKENI. This CDR3 contains 13 residues. Filled out from reference TRBV18 and TRBJ2-1, the complete variable domain reads NAGVMQNPRHLVRRRGQEARLRCSPMKGHSHVYWYRQLPEEGLKFMVYLQKENIIDESGMPKERFSAEFPKEGPSILRIQQVVRGDSAAYFCASSTQGYNEQFFGPGTRLTVL.

CDR3 sequence: CASSQQGGGTGELFF. The rearrangement joins TRBV6-2 or TRBV6-3 to TRBJ2-2; TCRdb indicates TRBD1, and absent DNA this call remains unverified. Germline CDR1 is MNHEY and CDR2 is SVGEGT. This CDR3 region has 15 residues.

V usage is TRBV20-1 and J usage is TRBJ2-7; absent DNA, TCRdb's TRBD2 call cannot be checked. This CDR3 has 14 amino acids. Germline CDR1 and CDR2: DFQATT and SNEGSKA (reference sequence). This chain's CDR3 is CSAEGRLAGREQYF.

The J gene is TRBJ2-3, the V gene TRBV5-5; TCRdb selects TRBD2, and the lack of DNA leaves this call unchecked. The CDR3 loop spans 16 amino acids. Germline V gene lookup returns CDR1 SGHKS and CDR2 YYEKEE (reference sequence). CDR3 sequence: CASSRPLAGVSDTQYF.

V usage is TRBV5-1 and J usage is TRBJ2-5; with no DNA, the TCRdb D assignment of TRBD1 cannot be verified. Germline V gene data show CDR1 as SGHRS and CDR2 as YFSETQ. The CDR3 contains 14 residues. CDR3 protein: CASSGQNPQETQYF.

The chain couples TRBV7-3 to TRBJ1-6. Germline CDR1 is SGHTA and CDR2 is FQGTGA. The CDR3 covers 17 residues. CDR3 amino acids: CASSLLGSSAYNSPLHF.

This chain links TRBV18 with TRBJ1-6; checking the TCRdb D call of TRBD1 is not possible without DNA. CDR1 and CDR2 from the germline V gene are KGHSH and LQKENI. The CDR3 runs 15 residues. CDR3 region: CASSEQGGGASPLHF.

The chain uses TRBV5-5 and TRBJ2-7; TCRdb proposes TRBD1, but this gene call is untestable without DNA. The length of the CDR3 is 14 residues. Germline V CDR1 and CDR2: SGHKS, YYEKEE (reference sequence). The CDR3 region is CASSLRTGNFEQYF.

The V gene is TRBV4-1, the J gene TRBJ1-1; TCRdb lists TRBD1, though no DNA is available to test this call. The CDR3 loop spans 15 amino acids. Germline CDR1 is MGHRA and CDR2 is YSYEKL. CDR3 in amino acids: CASSQRDTMNTEAFF.

The chain uses TRBV7-6 and TRBJ2-5; TCRdb's D call, TRBD1, is unchecked because there is no DNA. Germline-derived CDR1 and CDR2 are SGHVS and FNYEAQ. The CDR3 has 16 residues. CDR3 amino acids: CASSSQTGGASETQYF.

This sequence joins TRBV6-2 or TRBV6-3 and TRBJ2-5. CDR1 and CDR2 (germline): MNHEY, SVGEGT. This CDR3 spans 14 amino acids. CDR3: CASSYSRVQETQYF.

V usage is TRBV20-1 and J usage is TRBJ2-7. This CDR3 is built from 12 residues. Germline V lookup: CDR1 DFQATT, CDR2 SNEGSKA (reference sequence). The CDR3 region is CSVGTEPYEQYF.

The chain has TRBV5-4 and TRBJ2-7; the D call from TCRdb, TRBD2, cannot be confirmed without DNA. Germline CDR1 is SGHNT and CDR2 is YYREEE (reference sequence). The CDR3 is made up of 16 amino acids. The CDR3 spells CASSSPRAGLNYEQYF.

The rearrangement uses TRBV20-1 and TRBJ2-2; without DNA, the TCRdb call of TRBD1 cannot be checked. This CDR3 has 13 amino acids. Germline V CDR1 and CDR2: DFQATT, SNEGSKA (reference sequence). CDR3 region: CSARDPGPGELFF.

The chain uses TRBV18 and TRBJ1-5; TCRdb lists TRBD1, though no DNA is available to test this call. CDR1 is KGHSH, CDR2 LQKENI, per germline. The CDR3 loop spans 18 amino acids. CDR3 sequence reads: CASSPRQGPNRNNQPQHF.